What follows are 23 T cell receptor beta chains derived from one specimen sequenced in a study of cytomegalovirus exposure and HLA in healthy donors. Primers: 60 Vbeta forward and 13 Jbeta reverse. Measured with immunoSEQ multiplex PCR; TCRdb has only the in-frame clones, and not every one. Of 140,000 or so clones listed, about four fifths are singletons. The sample was PBMCs. The receptors stem from a man aged 40-50 years in good health and CMV-seronegative.

This clone appeared once. The rearrangement joins TRBV9 to TRBJ2-3, with a possible D match to TRBD1 (6 bases). Per the germline V gene, CDR1 is SGDLS and CDR2 is YYNGEE. V lost 2 bases to trimming and J lost 0 bases, with 13 bases between them. CDR3 length: 16 residues. The CDR3 bases are TGTGCCAGCAGCGTTTTAGGGGGTGTTAGCACAGATACGCAGTATTTT. This translates into CASSVLGGVSTDTQYF. Variable domain in full (rest from reference TRBV9 and TRBJ2-3): DSGVTQTPKHLITATGQRVTLRCSPRSGDLSVYWYQQSLDQGLQFLIQYYNGEERAKGNILERFSAQQFPDLHSELNLSSLELGDSALYFCASSVLGGVSTDTQYFGPGTRLTVL.

The V gene is TRBV30, the J gene TRBJ2-1, with 12 bases aligning to TRBD2. J lost 9 bases, V lost 6 bases, and 6 bases had no gene match. CDR1 and CDR2 (germline): GTSNPN, SVGIG (reference sequence). The CDR3 covers 13 residues. The CDR3 spells CACSSSGGGEQFF. CDR3 sequence (DNA): TGTGCCTGTTCGTCTAGCGGGGGGGGTGAGCAGTTCTTC.

The genes are TRBV10-3 and TRBJ1-3, with D maybe TRBD1 (5 bases). In germline, CDR1 is ENHRY, CDR2 SYGVKD. This CDR3 has 16 residues. V lost 3 bases to trimming and J lost 4 bases, with 16 bases between them. Written as DNA, the CDR3 is TGTGCCATCAGTGATCTTCGTGTGGGGCCGGGAAACACCATATATTTT. Encoded protein: CAISDLRVGPGNTIYF.

This CDR3 is CASSPTGAYEQYF. In nucleotides, the CDR3 is TGTGCCAGTAGTCCCACAGGAGCCTACGAGCAGTACTTC. The chain is built from TRBV19 and TRBJ2-5; tentative D call: TRBD1 (5 bases). The J call is doubtful: the DNA matches TRBJ2-7 better. The length of the CDR3 is 13 residues. Germline CDR1 and CDR2: LNHDA and SQIVND (reference sequence).

In its sample, this clone was seen a few times. The V call is TRBV18, the J call TRBJ1-5; possibly TRBD1 for D (5 bases). The V end was cut by 5 bases, the J end by 3 bases, with 14 bases between. The CDR3 runs to 15 residues. CDR1 KGHSH and CDR2 LQKENI come from the germline V gene. The CDR3 DNA sequence: TGTGCCAGCTCAAACGACAGTCAGATCAATCAGCCCCAGCATTTT. Protein sequence: CASSNDSQINQPQHF.

This clone was seen only a few times. The chain is built from TRBV5-1 and TRBJ1-3; D is unclear. The germline V gene encodes CDR1 SGHRS and CDR2 YFSETQ. The CDR3 runs 13 residues. Trimming removed 0 bases from V and 4 bases from J, with 5 bases in between. CDR3 nucleotides: TGCGCCAGCAGCTTGGCCGCGGGAAACACCATATATTTT. Its protein is CASSLAAGNTIYF.

This clone has just a few counts. This chain connects TRBV5-4 to TRBJ2-1; the match to TRBD1 covers 8 bases. This CDR3 has 14 residues. After removal of 9 bases from V and 9 bases from J, the junction contained 14 bases not matched to a gene. Germline CDR1 SGHNT, CDR2 YYREEE (reference sequence). CDR3 nucleotides: TGTGCCACCTTCTTGGCAGGGGGCAAGGGTGAGCAGTTCTTC. This gives the protein CATFLAGGKGEQFF.

This chain uses TRBV28 with TRBJ1-1, with TRBD1 identical over 12 bases. The CDR3 sequence is 17 residues long. Germline CDR1 is MDHEN and CDR2 is SYDVKM. V lost 5 bases, J lost 0 bases, and 7 bases stayed unmatched. CDR3 region: CASSGRDRGPLNTEAFF. CDR3 nucleotides: TGTGCCAGCAGTGGCCGGGACAGGGGGCCCCTGAACACTGAAGCTTTCTTT.

V is TRBV9 and J is TRBJ2-1; tentatively, D is TRBD1 (6 bases). The CDR3 contains 16 residues. CDR1 is SGDLS, CDR2 YYNGEE, per germline. Trimming took off 0 bases at V and 3 bases at J, with 13 bases between the two ends. In DNA form, the CDR3 reads TGTGCCAGCAGCGTAGGTGGGGGCCCCCTCTACAATGAGCAGTTCTTC. Amino acid sequence: CASSVGGGPLYNEQFF.

This clone appeared a single time. The chain has TRBV27 and TRBJ2-2; weak D call: TRBD2 (7 bases). Germline V gene sequence: CDR1 MNHEY, CDR2 SMNVEV (reference sequence). The V gene lost 3 bases and the J gene lost 7 bases, with 18 bases spanning the gap. This CDR3 is built from 16 residues. The CDR3 loop is CASSLTPGGLGGELFF. For the CDR3, the DNA is TGTGCCAGCAGTTTGACCCCCGGGGGGCTGGGCGGGGAGCTGTTTTTT.

The table lists this clone with a few counts. The CDR3 DNA reads TGCGCCAGCAGTGAGTCAGGTCAGGGCGATGAGCAGTTCTTC. Its protein product is CASSESGQGDEQFF. The genes are TRBV10-2 and TRBJ2-1, with TRBD1 as a possible D gene (5 bases). From germline, CDR1 is WSHSY and CDR2 SAAADI. There are 14 residues in the CDR3. Trimming pared 0 bases from V and 8 bases from J, leaving 11 bases between.

V is TRBV6-5 and J is TRBJ2-4, with D possibly being TRBD1 (6 bases). CDR3 length: 15 residues. The V end lost 6 bases, the J end lost 6 bases, and 18 bases lay between the germline ends. CDR1 is MNHEY and CDR2 is SVGAGI in the germline V gene. The chain's CDR3 is CASSPEQGWGNIQYF. In DNA form, the CDR3 reads TGTGCCAGCAGCCCGGAACAGGGTTGGGGAAACATTCAGTACTTC.

The chain links TRBV30 to TRBJ1-4; TRBD1 matches at 8 bases. The CDR3 is 15 amino acids. Looked up from germline, CDR1 is GTSNPN and CDR2 is SVGIG (reference sequence). The junction had 5 bases not matched to a gene; V was cut back by 0 bases and J by 5 bases. The CDR3 protein is CAWSVTGGKNEKLFF. CDR3 bases: TGTGCCTGGAGTGTAACAGGGGGGAAAAATGAAAAACTGTTTTTT.

The chain links TRBV6-5 to TRBJ1-1, with 9 bases fitting TRBD1. Germline assignment: CDR1 MNHEY and CDR2 SVGAGI. The CDR3 spans 15 residues. Unmatched junction bases numbered 9, after V lost 5 bases and J lost 5 bases. DNA of the CDR3: TGTGCCAGCAGTACCCCCGGGACAGGGCGAACTGAAGCTTTCTTT. This sequence encodes CASSTPGTGRTEAFF.

V and J are TRBV18 and TRBJ2-2, with 7 bases aligning to TRBD1. The CDR3 contains 16 residues. With V trimmed by 1 base and J by 0 bases, 2 bases remained unmatched. Germline values: CDR1 KGHSH, CDR2 LQKENI. The CDR3 nucleotides are TGTGCCAGCTCACCACTAGGGACAGCGAACACCGGGGAGCTGTTTTTT. Amino acids: CASSPLGTANTGELFF. Full variable domain (outside the CDR3, taken from reference TRBV18 and TRBJ2-2): NAGVMQNPRHLVRRRGQEARLRCSPMKGHSHVYWYRQLPEEGLKFMVYLQKENIIDESGMPKERFSAEFPKEGPSILRIQQVVRGDSAAYFCASSPLGTANTGELFFGEGSRLTVL.

The V gene is TRBV12-5, the J gene TRBJ2-3; 9 bases fit TRBD2. The CDR3 sequence is 16 residues long. CDR1 is LGHNT and CDR2 is FRNRAP in the germline V gene. Unmatched junction bases numbered 12, after V lost 5 bases and J lost 6 bases. Here the CDR3 DNA reads TGTGCTAGTGGTCCCAGAACTAGCGGGTCATTTGATACGCAGTATTTT. Residues: CASGPRTSGSFDTQYF. The whole variable domain, remainder taken from reference TRBV12-5 and TRBJ2-3, is DARVTQTPRHKVTEMGQEVTMRCQPILGHNTVFWYRQTMMQGLELLAYFRNRAPLDDSGMPKDRFSAEMPDATLATLKIQPSEPRDSAVYFCASGPRTSGSFDTQYFGPGTRLTVL.

This rearrangement joins TRBV6-1 to TRBJ1-2; TRBD1 might be the D (5 bases). The V end lost 3 bases, the J end lost 5 bases, and 10 bases lay between the germline ends. Germline CDR1 is MNHNS and CDR2 is SASEGT. The CDR3 loop spans 13 amino acids. CDR3 sequence (DNA): TGTGCCAGCAGTGACTCCGCAGGGTATGGCTACACCTTC. Protein sequence: CASSDSAGYGYTF.

The gene calls are TRBV10-2 and TRBJ2-1; 9 nucleotides line up with TRBD2. V shed 0 bases and J 10 bases; nucleotides not matched to a gene: 4. The germline CDR1 and CDR2 sequences are WSHSY and SAAADI. The CDR3 contains 14 residues. In DNA, the CDR3 is TGCGCCAGCAGTGAGTCGGTAGCGGGGGCCGAGCAGTTCTTC. This sequence encodes CASSESVAGAEQFF.

The gene calls are TRBV10-1 and TRBJ2-5, with 12 bases fitting TRBD1. Trimming took 3 bases from V and 7 from J; bases not matched to a gene: 9. The CDR3 runs 16 residues. Germline assignment: CDR1 WNHNN and CDR2 SYGVQD (reference sequence). The CDR3 is CASSDPGGQGAATQYF. DNA of the CDR3: TGCGCCAGCAGTGACCCCGGGGGACAGGGGGCTGCGACCCAGTACTTC.

This chain joins TRBV18 and TRBJ2-5; 8 bases agree with TRBD1. Near its end, the DNA agrees better with TRBJ2-7, so the J call may be wrong. CDR1 and CDR2 (germline): KGHSH, LQKENI. The CDR3 runs to 13 residues. The CDR3 region has the DNA TGTGCCAGTGTCCCCACAGGGGGCTACGAGCAGTACTTC. Translation gives CASVPTGGYEQYF.

The CDR3 region is CASRLSPGANVLTF. The CDR3 DNA follows: TGTGCCAGCAGGCTGAGCCCTGGGGCCAACGTCCTGACTTTC. V usage is TRBV27 and J usage is TRBJ2-6; D unresolved. CDR3 length: 14 residues. Trimming took off 6 bases at V and 2 bases at J, with 8 bases between the two ends. CDR1 is MNHEY and CDR2 is SMNVEV in the germline V gene (reference sequence).

This clone was observed a handful of times. The chain has TRBV4-3 and TRBJ2-6, with 10 bases matching TRBD1. This CDR3 is built from 17 residues. V dropped 3 bases and J dropped 4; count of bases not matched to a gene: 6. Germline CDR1 reads LGHNA; CDR2 reads YSLEER. DNA of the CDR3: TGCGCCAGCAGCCAGGGGGACAGGGGATCGGGGGCCAACGTCCTGACTTTC. It yields the protein CASSQGDRGSGANVLTF.

The table lists this clone with a few counts. The chain uses TRBV5-1 and TRBJ1-4; 9 positions agree with TRBD1. CDR1 SGHRS and CDR2 YFSETQ come from the germline V gene. The CDR3 loop spans 14 amino acids. V shed 4 bases, J shed 6 bases, and the junction held 4 bases outside the gene matches. The DNA for the CDR3 is TGCGCCAGCAGCCTCCGGGACAGGGATGAAAAACTGTTTTTT. Translation gives CASSLRDRDEKLFF.